This T cell receptor (beta chain) stems from a study of blood T cell repertoires in COVID-19. Study-wide context: Collection of acute and convalescent COVID-19 samples took place in the United States, Italy and Spain. PBMCs, B-cell-depleted T cells, or T cells provided the cDNA or gDNA that made up the material.

CDR3 length equals 13 residues. Germline V gives CDR1 GTSNPN, CDR2 SVGIG (reference sequence). V gave up 3 bases and J gave up 0 bases, with 6 bases separating them. Per the original data handling: The assay estimated nucleated cells by amplifying reference gene primers. Using immunoSEQ multiplex PCR, the repertoire was profiled, and TCRdb retains in-frame clones only, with some absent. Clonal size and the V and J genes are those of that table, whereas D and trimming came from the DNA. The sample lists some 300,000 clones, approximately 86% occurring once. The chain employs TRBV30 and TRBJ1-3; D remains unclear. The receptor's source is a man in his 70s with acute or convalescent COVID-19. What was sequenced was peripheral blood. In nucleotides, the CDR3 is TGTGCCTGGAGCGGAGACTCTGGAAACACCATATATTTT. Translation gives CAWSGDSGNTIYF.